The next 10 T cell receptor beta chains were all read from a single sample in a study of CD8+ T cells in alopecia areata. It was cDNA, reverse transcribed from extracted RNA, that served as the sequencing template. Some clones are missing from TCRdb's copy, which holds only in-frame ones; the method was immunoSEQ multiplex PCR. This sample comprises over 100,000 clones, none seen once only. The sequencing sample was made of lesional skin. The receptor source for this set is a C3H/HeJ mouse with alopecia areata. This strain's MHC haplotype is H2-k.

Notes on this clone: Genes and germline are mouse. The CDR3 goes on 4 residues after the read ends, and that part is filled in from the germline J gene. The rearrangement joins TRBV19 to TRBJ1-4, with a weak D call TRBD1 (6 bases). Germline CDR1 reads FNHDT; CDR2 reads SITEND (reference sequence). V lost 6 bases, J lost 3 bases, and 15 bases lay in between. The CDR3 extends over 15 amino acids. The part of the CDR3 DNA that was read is TGTGCCAGCACCCTCCAGGGGAAAACCAACGAA. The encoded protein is CASTLQGKTNE. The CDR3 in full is CASTLQGKTNERLFF. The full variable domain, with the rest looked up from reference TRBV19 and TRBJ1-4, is GGIITQTPKFLIGQEGQKLTLKCQQNFNHDTMYWYRQDSGKGLRLIYYSITENDLQKGDLSEGYDASREKKSSFSLTVTSAQKNEMAVFLCASTLQGKTNERLFFGHGTKLSVL.

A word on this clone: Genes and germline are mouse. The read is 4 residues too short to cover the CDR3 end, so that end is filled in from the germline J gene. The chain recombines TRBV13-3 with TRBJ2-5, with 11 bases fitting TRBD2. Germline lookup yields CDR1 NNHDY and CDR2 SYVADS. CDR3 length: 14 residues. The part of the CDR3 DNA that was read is TGTGCCAGCAGGCAGGACTGGGGGGAAGAC. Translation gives CASRQDWGED. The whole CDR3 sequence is CASRQDWGEDTQYF.

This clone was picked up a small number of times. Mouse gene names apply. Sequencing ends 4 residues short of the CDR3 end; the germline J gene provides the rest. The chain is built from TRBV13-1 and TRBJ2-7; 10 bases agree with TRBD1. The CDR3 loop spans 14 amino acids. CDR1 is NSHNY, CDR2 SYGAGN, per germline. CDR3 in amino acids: CASSDTDRGYEQYF. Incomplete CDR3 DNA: TGTGCCAGCAGTGATACGGACAGGGGGTAT.

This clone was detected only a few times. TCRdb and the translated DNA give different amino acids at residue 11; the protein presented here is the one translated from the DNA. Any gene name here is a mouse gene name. The CDR3 loop reads CTCSSGLSGNTLYF. The CDR3 DNA, read in part, is TGCACCTGCAGTTCAGGGCTTTCTGGAAATACG. V gene TRBV1 combines with J gene TRBJ1-3; maybe TRBD1 (5 bases). The sequenced fragment ends 3 residues before the CDR3 boundary, so the rest is inferred from the germline J gene. Trimming stripped 5 bases from V and 0 bases from J, with 8 bases between. The CDR3 is made up of 14 amino acids. Germline lookup yields CDR1 NSQYPW and CDR2 LRSPGD (reference sequence).

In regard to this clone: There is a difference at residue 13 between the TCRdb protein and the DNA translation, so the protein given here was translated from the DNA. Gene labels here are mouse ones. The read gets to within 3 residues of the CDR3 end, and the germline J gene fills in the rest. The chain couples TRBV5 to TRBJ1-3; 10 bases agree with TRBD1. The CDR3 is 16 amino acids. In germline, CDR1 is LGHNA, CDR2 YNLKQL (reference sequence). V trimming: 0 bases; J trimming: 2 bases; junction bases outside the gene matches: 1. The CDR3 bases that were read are TGTGCCAGCAGCCAAGAAGGGACAGGGGCTGGAAATACG. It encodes CASSQEGTGAGNT. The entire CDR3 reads CASSQEGTGAGNTLYF.

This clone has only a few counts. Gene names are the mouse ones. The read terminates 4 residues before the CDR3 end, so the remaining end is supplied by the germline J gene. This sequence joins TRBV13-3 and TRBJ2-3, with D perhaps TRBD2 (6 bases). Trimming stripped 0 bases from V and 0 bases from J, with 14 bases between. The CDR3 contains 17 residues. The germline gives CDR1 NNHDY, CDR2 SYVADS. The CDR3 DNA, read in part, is TGTGCCAGCAGTGATGCACCGGGGGGTACTAGTGCAGAA. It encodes CASSDAPGGTSAE. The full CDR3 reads CASSDAPGGTSAETLYF.

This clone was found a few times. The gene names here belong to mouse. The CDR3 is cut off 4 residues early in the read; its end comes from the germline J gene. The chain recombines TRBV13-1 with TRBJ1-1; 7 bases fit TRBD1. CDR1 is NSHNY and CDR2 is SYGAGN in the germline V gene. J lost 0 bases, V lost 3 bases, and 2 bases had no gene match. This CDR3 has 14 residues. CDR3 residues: CASSAGGANTEVFF. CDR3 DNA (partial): TGTGCCAGCAGTGCAGGGGGTGCAAACACA.

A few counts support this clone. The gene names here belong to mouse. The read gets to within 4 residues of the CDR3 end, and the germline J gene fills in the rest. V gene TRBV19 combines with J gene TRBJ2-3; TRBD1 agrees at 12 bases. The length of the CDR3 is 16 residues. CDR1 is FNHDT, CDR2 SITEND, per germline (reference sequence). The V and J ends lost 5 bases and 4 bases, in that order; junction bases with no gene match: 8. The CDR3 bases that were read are TGTGCCAGCAGCACCCGGGGGGACAGGGGGCCAGAA. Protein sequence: CASSTRGDRGPE. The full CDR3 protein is CASSTRGDRGPETLYF.

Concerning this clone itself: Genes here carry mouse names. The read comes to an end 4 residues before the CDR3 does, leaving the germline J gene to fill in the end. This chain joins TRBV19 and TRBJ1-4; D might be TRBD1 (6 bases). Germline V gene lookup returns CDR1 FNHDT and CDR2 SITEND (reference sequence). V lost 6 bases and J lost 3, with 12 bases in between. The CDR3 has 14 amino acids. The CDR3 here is CASNPRDTNERLFF. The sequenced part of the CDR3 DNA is TGTGCCAGCAACCCCCGGGACACCAACGAA.

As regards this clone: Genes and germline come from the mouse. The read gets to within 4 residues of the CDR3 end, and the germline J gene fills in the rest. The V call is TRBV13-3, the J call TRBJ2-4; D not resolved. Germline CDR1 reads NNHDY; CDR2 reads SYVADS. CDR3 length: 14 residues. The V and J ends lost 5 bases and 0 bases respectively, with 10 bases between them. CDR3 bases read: TGTGCCAGCAGACAGAGCTCTAGTCAAAAC. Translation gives CASRQSSSQN. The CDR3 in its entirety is CASRQSSSQNTLYF. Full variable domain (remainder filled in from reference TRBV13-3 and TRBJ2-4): EAAVTQSPRSKVAVTGGKVTLSCHQTNNHDYMYWYRQDTGHGLRLIHYSYVADSTEKGDIPDGYKASRPSQENFSLILELASLSQTAVYFCASRQSSSQNTLYFGAGTRLSVL.